The clone carrying this TCR beta chain was seen only a few times. The antigen is unknown. Cultured CD4+ T cell DNA was sequenced using the Oncomine TCR Beta short-read assay. TCRdb used MiXCR to reprocess the PCR reads, holding one entry per CDR3 protein. The sample includes about 18,000 distinct CDR3 sequences, about 77% of them seen just once. The V end was cut by 0 bases, the J end by 0 bases, with 20 bases between. The CDR3 has 18 amino acids. Germline assignment: CDR1 DFQATT and CDR2 SNEGSKA (reference sequence). This sample is part of a study of vaccination and CD4 T cells after COVID-19. Described treatment: approximately 9-day PBMC culture with coronavirus spike peptide pools or control peptides (ViraFEST assay).

The source is a human donor who received a COVID-19 vaccine. The chain is built from TRBV20-1 and TRBJ1-2, with a tentative D call TRBD1 (6 bases). The sample was CD4+ T cells from blood, cultured in vitro, taken after SARS-CoV-2 vaccination. This chain's CDR3 is CSARDLAGTPNTNYGYTF. DNA for the CDR3: TGCAGTGCTAGAGATTTAGCTGGGACACCGAATACTAACTATGGCTACACCTTC.